This entry describes one TCR beta chain. The data were taken from a study of PD-L1 blockade in urothelial cancer. Time point of the sample: pretreatment peripheral blood. Data came from immunoSEQ multiplex PCR; TCRdb stores just in-frame clones and leaves some out. Among 30,000 to 40,000 clones listed, around four fifths were seen once. Germline-derived CDR1 and CDR2 are SGHRS and YFSETQ. The ends were cut back, 0 bases at V and 5 bases at J, with 12 bases in the middle. The length of the CDR3 is 15 residues. The receptor comes from a man older than 75 with urothelial cancer. This chain links TRBV5-1 with TRBJ2-1; maybe TRBD1 (6 bases). Sequenced material: PBMCs, taken around atezolizumab (anti-PD-L1) treatment. CDR3 sequence (DNA): TGCGCCAGCAGCTTGGTCGTACAGGGCAACAATGAGCAGTTCTTC. Translation: CASSLVVQGNNEQFF.